This T cell receptor beta chain was captured by sequencing in a study of blood T cell repertoires in COVID-19. The CDR3 covers 14 residues. Per germline, CDR1 SNHLY and CDR2 FYNNEI. With 4 bases clipped from V and 0 bases from J, the junction kept 0 bases outside the gene matches. Repertoires were generated with immunoSEQ multiplex PCR, while TCRdb's copy carries only in-frame clones and drops some. The data show more than 85,000 clones, roughly four fifths seen once. The receptor comes from a man between 40 and 49 years old with active or convalescent COVID-19. The chain uses TRBV2 and TRBJ2-3; 8 nucleotides agree with TRBD1. Sample: peripheral blood. The CDR3 bases are TGTGCCAGCAGTGGGACAGGGAGCACAGATACGCAGTATTTT. Translating gives CASSGTGSTDTQYF.